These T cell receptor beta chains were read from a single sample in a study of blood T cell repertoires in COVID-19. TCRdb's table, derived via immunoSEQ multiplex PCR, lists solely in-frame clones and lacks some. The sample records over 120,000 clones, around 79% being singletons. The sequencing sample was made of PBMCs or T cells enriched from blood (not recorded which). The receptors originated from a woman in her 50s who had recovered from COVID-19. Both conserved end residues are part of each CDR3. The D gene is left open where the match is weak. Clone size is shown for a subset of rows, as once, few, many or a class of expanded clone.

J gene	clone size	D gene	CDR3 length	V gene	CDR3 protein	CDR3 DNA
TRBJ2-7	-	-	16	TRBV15	CATSREMGRGGYEQYF	TGTGCCACCAGCAGAGAAATGGGGCGGGGCGGCTACGAGCAGTACTTC
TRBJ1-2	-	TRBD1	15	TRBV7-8	CASSPRRDRGLGYTF	TGTGCCAGCAGCCCCCGCCGCGACAGGGGGCTTGGCTACACCTTC
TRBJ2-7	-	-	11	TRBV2	CASSEWTEQYF	TGTGCCAGCAGTGAATGGACAGAGCAGTACTTC
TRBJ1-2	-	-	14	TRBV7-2	CASSSTSQGYGYTF	TGTGCCAGCAGCTCAACCTCTCAGGGTTATGGCTACACCTTC
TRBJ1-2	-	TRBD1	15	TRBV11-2	CASSLGQGANYGYTF	TGTGCCAGCAGCTTAGGTCAGGGGGCCAACTATGGCTACACCTTC
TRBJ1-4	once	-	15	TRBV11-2	CASSLDRVTNEKLFF	TGTGCCAGCAGCTTAGACAGGGTCACTAATGAAAAACTGTTTTTT
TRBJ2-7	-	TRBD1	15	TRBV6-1	CASSDGQGVDYEQYF	TGTGCCAGCAGTGACGGACAGGGGGTTGACTACGAGCAGTACTTC
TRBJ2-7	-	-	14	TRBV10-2	CASSGQAVGYEQYF	TGCGCCAGCAGTGGACAGGCCGTAGGGTACGAGCAGTACTTC
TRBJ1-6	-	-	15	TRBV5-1	CASSLDAVDNSPLHF	TGCGCCAGCAGCTTGGATGCGGTTGATAATTCACCCCTCCACTTT
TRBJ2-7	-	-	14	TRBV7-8	CASSLARNSYEQYF	TGTGCCAGCAGCTTGGCCCGCAACTCCTACGAGCAGTACTTC
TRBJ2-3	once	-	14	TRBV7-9	CASSSTGTSNTQYF	TGTGCCAGCAGCTCGACCGGGACTTCCAATACGCAGTATTTT
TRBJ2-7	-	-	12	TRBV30	CAWSGQAYEQYF	TGTGCCTGGAGTGGACAGGCCTACGAGCAGTACTTC
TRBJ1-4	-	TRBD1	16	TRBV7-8	CASSYRDSATNEKLFF	TGTGCCAGCAGTTACCGGGACAGCGCAACTAATGAAAAACTGTTTTTT
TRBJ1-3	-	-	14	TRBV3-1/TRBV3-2	CASSQSRSGNTIYF	TGTGCCAGCAGCCAATCGCGCTCTGGAAACACCATATATTTT
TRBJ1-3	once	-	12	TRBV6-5	CASREGQNTIYF	TGTGCCAGCCGGGAGGGACAAAACACCATATATTTT
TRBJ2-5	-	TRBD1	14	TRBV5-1	CASSIGGVLETQYF	TGCGCCAGCAGCATAGGGGGCGTTCTAGAGACCCAGTACTTC
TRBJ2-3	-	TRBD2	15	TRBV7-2	CASSLLVWEGDTQYF	TGTGCCAGCAGCCTCCTAGTGTGGGAGGGAGATACGCAGTATTTT
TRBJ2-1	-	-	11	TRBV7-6	CASSFRNEQFF	TGTGCCAGCAGCTTCCGCAATGAGCAGTTCTTC
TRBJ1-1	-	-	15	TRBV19	CASSIPARTNTEAFF	TGTGCCAGTAGTATCCCTGCCCGAACTAACACTGAAGCTTTCTTT
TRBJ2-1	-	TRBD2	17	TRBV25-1	CASSGLAGPSSYNEQFF	TGTGCCAGCAGTGGGCTAGCGGGACCAAGCTCCTACAATGAGCAGTTCTTC
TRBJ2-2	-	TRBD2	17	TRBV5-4	CASRSSGGARWTGELFF	TGTGCCAGCAGATCAAGCGGGGGGGCTCGATGGACCGGGGAGCTGTTTTTT
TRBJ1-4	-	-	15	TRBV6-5	CASSYEGGTNEKLFF	TGTGCCAGCAGTTACGAGGGAGGAACTAATGAAAAACTGTTTTTT
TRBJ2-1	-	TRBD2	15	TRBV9	CASSETSGTYNEQFF	TGTGCCAGCAGCGAAACTAGCGGGACCTACAATGAGCAGTTCTTC
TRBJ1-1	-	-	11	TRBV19	CASSYLSEAFF	TGTGCCAGTAGTTATCTTTCTGAAGCTTTCTTT
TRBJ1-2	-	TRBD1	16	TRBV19	CASSIISTGANYGYTF	TGTGCCAGTAGTATCATATCGACAGGGGCAAACTATGGCTACACCTTC
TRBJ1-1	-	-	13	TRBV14	CASSQVWATEAFF	TGTGCCAGCAGCCAAGTATGGGCCACTGAAGCTTTCTTT
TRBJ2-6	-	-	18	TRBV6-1	CASSDGQLTYSGANVLTF	TGTGCCAGCAGTGACGGACAGTTAACCTATTCTGGGGCCAACGTCCTGACTTTC
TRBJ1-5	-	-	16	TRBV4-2	CASSQVRDLSNQPQHF	TGTGCCAGCAGCCAAGTGCGGGACCTTAGCAATCAGCCCCAGCATTTT
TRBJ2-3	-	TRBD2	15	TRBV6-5	CASRGLAGGTDTQYF	TGTGCCAGCAGAGGACTAGCGGGGGGGACAGATACGCAGTATTTT
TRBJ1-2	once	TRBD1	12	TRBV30	CAFSRTGYGYTF	TGTGCCTTCTCAAGGACAGGCTATGGCTACACCTTC
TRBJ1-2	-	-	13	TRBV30	CAWTSRQYWGYTF	TGTGCCTGGACCTCGCGACAGTACTGGGGCTACACCTTC
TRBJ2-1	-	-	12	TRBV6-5	CATSWGVGEQFF	TGTGCCACAAGCTGGGGGGTTGGTGAGCAGTTCTTC
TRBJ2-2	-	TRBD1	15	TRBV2	CASSNRGPNTGELFF	TGTGCCAGCAGTAACAGGGGCCCGAACACCGGGGAGCTGTTTTTT
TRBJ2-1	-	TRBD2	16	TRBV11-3	CASSLVAGGAYNEQFF	TGTGCCAGCAGCCTCGTAGCGGGAGGGGCCTACAATGAGCAGTTCTTC
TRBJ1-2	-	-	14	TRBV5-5	CASSLRNIKTAMTF	TGTGCCAGCAGCTTAAGGAACATCAAGACAGCCATGACCTTC
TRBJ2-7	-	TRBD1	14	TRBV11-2	CASSLQTGPYEQYF	TGTGCCAGCAGCTTACAGACAGGGCCCTACGAGCAGTACTTC
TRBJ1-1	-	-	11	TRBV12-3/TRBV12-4	CASSYGQEAFF	TGTGCCAGCAGTTACGGACAGGAAGCTTTCTTT
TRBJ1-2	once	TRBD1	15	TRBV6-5	CASRAPGQAPYGYTF	TGTGCCAGCAGGGCCCCGGGACAGGCCCCCTATGGCTACACCTTC
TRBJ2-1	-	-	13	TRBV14	CASSQYSYNEQFF	TGTGCCAGCAGCCAATACTCCTACAATGAGCAGTTCTTC
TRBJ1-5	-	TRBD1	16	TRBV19	CASREDRGLSNQPQHF	TGTGCCAGTAGGGAAGACAGGGGGCTTAGCAATCAGCCCCAGCATTTT
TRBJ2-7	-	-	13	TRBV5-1	CASSFRTGDEQYF	TGCGCCAGCAGCTTCCGGACTGGGGACGAGCAGTACTTC
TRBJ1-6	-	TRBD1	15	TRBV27	CASSRGQGGNSPLHF	TGTGCCAGCAGCCGAGGACAGGGGGGGAATTCACCCCTCCACTTT
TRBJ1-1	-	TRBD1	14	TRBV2	CASTRDRVLTEAFF	TGTGCCAGCACCCGGGACAGGGTATTAACTGAAGCTTTCTTT
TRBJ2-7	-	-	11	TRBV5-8	CASSPTGEQYF	TGTGCCAGCAGCCCTACAGGCGAGCAGTACTTC
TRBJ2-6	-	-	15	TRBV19	CASSMSRGGANVLTF	TGTGCCAGTAGTATGTCTCGAGGGGGGGCCAACGTCCTGACTTTC
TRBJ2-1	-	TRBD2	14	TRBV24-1	CAIGAGGLGNEQFF	TGTGCCATCGGAGCGGGAGGGCTTGGCAATGAGCAGTTCTTC
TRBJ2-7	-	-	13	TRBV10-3	CAISVQGVSEQYF	TGTGCCATCAGTGTTCAAGGAGTTTCCGAGCAGTACTTC
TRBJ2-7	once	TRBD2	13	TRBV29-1	CSVEAGVSYEQYF	TGCAGCGTTGAGGCGGGGGTCTCCTACGAGCAGTACTTC
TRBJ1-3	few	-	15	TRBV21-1	CASSQGDSSGNTIYF	TGTGCCAGCAGCCAAGGGGACAGCTCTGGAAACACCATATATTTT
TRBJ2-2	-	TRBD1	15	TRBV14	CASSRTGVNTGELFF	TGTGCCAGCAGCCGGACAGGGGTGAACACCGGGGAGCTGTTTTTT
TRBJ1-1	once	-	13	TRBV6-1	CASSEVYNTEAFF	TGTGCCAGCAGTGAAGTTTATAACACTGAAGCTTTCTTT
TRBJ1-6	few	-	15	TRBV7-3	CASSLTSKGNSPLHF	TGTGCCAGCAGCTTAACATCTAAGGGGAATTCACCCCTCCACTTT
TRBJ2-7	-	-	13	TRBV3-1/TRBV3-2	CASSPPGSREQYF	TGTGCCAGCAGCCCCCCAGGCTCACGGGAGCAGTACTTC